The TCR beta chain described here comes from a study of T cell responses to AZD1222 COVID-19 vaccine (dated by TCRdb to about 2021). Background for the entire study: Because spike-specific TCR depth and breadth did not differ between the two schedules, AZD1222 recipients who got a second dose at roughly 4 weeks were pooled with those who got a second dose at roughly 12 weeks. A total of 233 trial participants underwent TCR sequencing, of whom roughly 210 had received two doses of AZD1222 and about 26 had received two doses of the MenACWY control vaccine. Enrollment into the trials was organized by age into subgroups of 18-55, 56-69 and 70-plus years, and those subgroups contained roughly 160, 29 and 62 TCR-sequenced participants, respectively.

CDR1 and CDR2, looked up from the germline V gene, are SQVTM and ANQGSEA. The CDR3 contains 16 residues, cysteine and phenylalanine counted. CDR3 DNA only is kept here, 48 bases in frame from base 1. The V end gives up 6 bases and the J end 8 bases, leaving 20 bases in the junction not matched to a gene. The time point label, read with the paper, signifies: baseline before first vaccination. The vaccinee samples were drawn from two UK trials, COV001 and COV002, one of which was a single-blind randomized controlled phase 2/3 trial testing AZD1222 (ChAdOx1 nCoV-19) in healthy adults. For TCRbeta chain sequencing, PBMC samples from trial participants were taken at day 0 and at day 28 after the second dose. The CDR3 regions of human TCRbeta chains were analyzed by immunosequencing. Per the source publication's procedure: Repertoire TCRs were matched against a reference library of SARS-CoV-2-specific TCRs generated with the MIRA antigen-specificity platform. Breadth meant the fraction of unique TCRs that were SARS-CoV-2-associated, whereas depth meant the fraction of total T cells that were SARS-CoV-2-associated. Using the MIRA data, each spike-specific TCR was mapped to the spike region that the TCR reacts to and placed in a CD4 or CD8 class. Log10-transformed breadth and depth values were compared by one-way ANOVA with Sidak's multiple comparisons tests. Not all clones reach the TCRdb copy of this immuneACCESS table, which keeps in-frame sequences only. Checked studies attribute under half of the gap to unresolved V genes and leave the rest unexplained. From that table come the V and J calls and clone size; the DNA was used to work out D and trimming. This sample lists 120,000 to 150,000 clones; around 89% were detected once. The ten largest clones take up just over 5% of the sample.

Study-wide conclusions, independent of this receptor: Vaccine-associated CD4 TCRs spanned the whole spike protein, with dominant responses in regions 160-218 and 743-854. After two AZD1222 doses, spike-specific TCR breadth and depth were significantly higher than at day 0 and than in MenACWY recipients. Because no samples from the day 14 peak response were available, repertoires could be characterized only after the peak T cell response. The 56-69-year group was small, and its depth increase did not reach significance, likely because of low power. Nearly half of unique spike-specific TCRs reportedly recognized epitopes outside regions mutated in the B.1.351 and B.1.1.7 variants. Only five or six AZD1222 recipients were SARS-CoV-2 seropositive at baseline, limiting conclusions about previously exposed vaccinees. Participants were mostly white British, with more females than males. The authors suggested clonal diversity may have been underestimated.

About this clone itself: Its cognate antigen has yet to be identified. There are no base qualities to consult, and no much larger clone falls within one base.

The source was peripheral blood, collected on day 0 of AZD1222 vaccination. The receptor was derived from an adult in good health. The chain links TRBV29-1 with TRBJ2-3, with TRBD1 matching 7 junction bases. The CDR3 protein sequence reads: CSVSSPAGGSLGTQYF. The nucleotides read TGCAGCGTCTCCTCCCCGGCAGGGGGATCACTGGGTACGCAGTATTTT.